These T cell receptor beta chains were read from a single sample in a study of blood T cell repertoires in COVID-19. Some clones are missing from TCRdb's copy, which holds only in-frame ones; the method was immunoSEQ multiplex PCR. The sample lists approximately 300,000 clones; more than 90% were seen once. Sequenced sample: PBMCs or T cells enriched from blood (not recorded which). These receptor sequences come from a man in his sixties who had recovered from COVID-19. Both conserved end residues are part of each CDR3. The order of the fields is clone size, D gene, V gene, J gene, CDR3 DNA, CDR3 protein. A D gene is named only where the DNA matches it firmly. Rows may omit the clone size; those that give it use once, few, many or a size class.

abundance: few
d_gene: NA
v_gene: TRBV7-6
j_gene: TRBJ1-1
CDR3nt: TGTGCCAGCAGCTTAGAGTGGGGCCTGAAAGGCACTGAAGCTTTCTTT
CDR3aa: CASSLEWGLKGTEAFF

abundance: NA
d_gene: NA
v_gene: TRBV2
j_gene: TRBJ2-5
CDR3nt: TGTGCCAGCAGTGCGGTTTCAGGGCAAGAGACCCAGTACTTC
CDR3aa: CASSAVSGQETQYF

abundance: NA
d_gene: TRBD1
v_gene: TRBV2
j_gene: TRBJ1-3
CDR3nt: TGTGCCAGCAGTTTGACAGGGGGGAACACCATATATTTT
CDR3aa: CASSLTGGNTIYF

abundance: NA
d_gene: TRBD1
v_gene: TRBV30
j_gene: TRBJ2-2
CDR3nt: TGTGCCTGGAGTGTCGGGAGACAGGGGTACACCGGGGAGCTGTTTTTT
CDR3aa: CAWSVGRQGYTGELFF

abundance: NA
d_gene: NA
v_gene: TRBV5-5
j_gene: TRBJ1-1
CDR3nt: TGTGCCAGCAGCTTCGACGCGGGAGTGGCTTTCTTT
CDR3aa: CASSFDAGVAFF

abundance: once
d_gene: NA
v_gene: TRBV7-9
j_gene: TRBJ2-7
CDR3nt: TGTGCCAGCAGCCGCGGGGACCTCAGGGCCTACGAGCAGTACTTC
CDR3aa: CASSRGDLRAYEQYF

abundance: NA
d_gene: TRBD1
v_gene: TRBV9
j_gene: TRBJ1-4
CDR3nt: TGTGCCAGCAGCGGGGGGACAGAGAATGAAAAACTGTTTTTT
CDR3aa: CASSGGTENEKLFF

abundance: NA
d_gene: TRBD1
v_gene: TRBV28
j_gene: TRBJ2-5
CDR3nt: TGTGCCAGCAGGACAGGGGGCTGGGGAGAGACCCAGTACTTC
CDR3aa: CASRTGGWGETQYF

abundance: NA
d_gene: NA
v_gene: TRBV2
j_gene: TRBJ1-2
CDR3nt: TGTGCCAGCAGTGGACAGATCTTCTATGGCTACACCTTC
CDR3aa: CASSGQIFYGYTF

abundance: NA
d_gene: NA
v_gene: TRBV9
j_gene: TRBJ2-1
CDR3nt: TGTGCCAGCAGCTTAAGACCCACTAACAAAAATGAGCAGTTCTTC
CDR3aa: CASSLRPTNKNEQFF

abundance: NA
d_gene: TRBD1
v_gene: TRBV19
j_gene: TRBJ1-6
CDR3nt: TGTGCCAGTAGCCCCGGTGTGGGGACAGGGGGCCGTTCACCCCTCCACTTT
CDR3aa: CASSPGVGTGGRSPLHF

abundance: NA
d_gene: NA
v_gene: TRBV4-3
j_gene: TRBJ1-5
CDR3nt: TGCGCCAGCAGCCAAGCTCGTTATCAGCCCCAGCATTTT
CDR3aa: CASSQARYQPQHF

abundance: NA
d_gene: NA
v_gene: TRBV2
j_gene: TRBJ1-2
CDR3nt: TGTGCCAGCAGTGAACCGTTCGCCGGTAACTATGGCTACACCTTC
CDR3aa: CASSEPFAGNYGYTF

abundance: NA
d_gene: NA
v_gene: TRBV6-5
j_gene: TRBJ1-2
CDR3nt: TGTGCCAGCAGGCTCAGGGGTAACTATGGCTACACCTTC
CDR3aa: CASRLRGNYGYTF

abundance: NA
d_gene: NA
v_gene: TRBV7-2
j_gene: TRBJ1-5
CDR3nt: TGTGCCAGCAGCTACCTGGGGGGGGCAGTTCAGCCCCAGCATTTT
CDR3aa: CASSYLGGAVQPQHF

abundance: NA
d_gene: NA
v_gene: TRBV27
j_gene: TRBJ2-7
CDR3nt: TGTGCCAGCAGATCCAAGGGGTACGAGCAGTACTTC
CDR3aa: CASRSKGYEQYF

abundance: NA
d_gene: NA
v_gene: TRBV6-6
j_gene: TRBJ2-7
CDR3nt: TGTGCCAGCAGTTACGACAGAACCTACGAGCAGTACTTC
CDR3aa: CASSYDRTYEQYF

abundance: NA
d_gene: NA
v_gene: TRBV21-1
j_gene: TRBJ1-2
CDR3nt: TGTGCCAGCAGCGAACAGGGGGACTATGGCTACACCTTC
CDR3aa: CASSEQGDYGYTF

abundance: NA
d_gene: NA
v_gene: TRBV5-4
j_gene: TRBJ2-3
CDR3nt: TGTGCCAGCAGCTTGAGAGGGGGTCGGACAGATACGCAGTATTTT
CDR3aa: CASSLRGGRTDTQYF

abundance: NA
d_gene: NA
v_gene: TRBV30
j_gene: TRBJ1-3
CDR3nt: TGTGCCTGGAGTCAGGGTTCCCCTGGAAACACCATATATTTT
CDR3aa: CAWSQGSPGNTIYF

abundance: NA
d_gene: NA
v_gene: TRBV6-1
j_gene: TRBJ1-2
CDR3nt: TGTGCCAGCAGTGAGGGTCCAGGGCTCTATGGCTACACCTTC
CDR3aa: CASSEGPGLYGYTF

abundance: NA
d_gene: TRBD2
v_gene: TRBV24-1
j_gene: TRBJ2-1
CDR3nt: TGTGCCACCAGTGAACCCGGGACTAGAGACAATGAGCAGTTCTTC
CDR3aa: CATSEPGTRDNEQFF

abundance: NA
d_gene: NA
v_gene: TRBV5-1
j_gene: TRBJ1-5
CDR3nt: TGCGCCAGCAGCTTGGAGGGAGTCAATCAGCCCCAGCATTTT
CDR3aa: CASSLEGVNQPQHF

abundance: few
d_gene: NA
v_gene: TRBV10-1
j_gene: TRBJ1-5
CDR3nt: TGCGCCAGCAAAACTGGGCAGGCCGCGTTTGGCAATCAGCCCCAGCATTTT
CDR3aa: CASKTGQAAFGNQPQHF

abundance: NA
d_gene: TRBD1
v_gene: TRBV7-9
j_gene: TRBJ1-5
CDR3nt: TGTGCCAGCAGCGCAACCGGGACAGGTAGCAATCAGCCCCAGCATTTT
CDR3aa: CASSATGTGSNQPQHF

abundance: NA
d_gene: NA
v_gene: TRBV30
j_gene: TRBJ1-1
CDR3nt: TGTGCCTGGAGTTTCCACGCCCAGGGTGGGGCTTTCTTT
CDR3aa: CAWSFHAQGGAFF

abundance: NA
d_gene: NA
v_gene: TRBV7-3
j_gene: TRBJ2-6
CDR3nt: TGTGCCAGCAGTCAGGGTACTGGGGCCAACGTCCTGACTTTC
CDR3aa: CASSQGTGANVLTF

abundance: NA
d_gene: TRBD1
v_gene: TRBV29-1
j_gene: TRBJ1-2
CDR3nt: TGCAGCGTTCCTCTCGGACAGGGGAGCTATGGCTACACCTTC
CDR3aa: CSVPLGQGSYGYTF

abundance: NA
d_gene: NA
v_gene: TRBV24-1
j_gene: TRBJ2-7
CDR3nt: TGTGCCACCAGTCGGTCTCCCCACCACGAGCAGTACTTC
CDR3aa: CATSRSPHHEQYF

abundance: once
d_gene: NA
v_gene: TRBV5-5
j_gene: TRBJ1-3
CDR3nt: TGTGCCAGCAGCTTGGAACGTACGAGCTCTGGAAACACCATATATTTT
CDR3aa: CASSLERTSSGNTIYF

abundance: NA
d_gene: NA
v_gene: TRBV18
j_gene: TRBJ1-2
CDR3nt: TGTGCCAGCTCACCGCGGTTGATGGGCAGGGCGTTCTATGGCTACACCTTC
CDR3aa: CASSPRLMGRAFYGYTF

abundance: NA
d_gene: TRBD1
v_gene: TRBV2
j_gene: TRBJ2-2
CDR3nt: TGTGCCAGCAGCCCGGACAGGGTCGGCACCGGGGAGCTGTTTTTT
CDR3aa: CASSPDRVGTGELFF

abundance: NA
d_gene: NA
v_gene: TRBV2
j_gene: TRBJ1-5
CDR3nt: TGTGCCAGCAGTGAAGGGGGGCGTCAGCCCCAGCATTTT
CDR3aa: CASSEGGRQPQHF

abundance: few
d_gene: NA
v_gene: TRBV5-1
j_gene: TRBJ1-2
CDR3nt: TGCGCCAGCAGCTTGGATGCAGTGATCTATGGCTACACCTTC
CDR3aa: CASSLDAVIYGYTF

abundance: once
d_gene: TRBD2
v_gene: TRBV4-2
j_gene: TRBJ2-3
CDR3nt: TGTGCCAGCAGCCCCAGGACTAGCGGGGGGACAGATACGCAGTATTTT
CDR3aa: CASSPRTSGGTDTQYF

abundance: NA
d_gene: NA
v_gene: TRBV2
j_gene: TRBJ2-1
CDR3nt: TGTGCCAGCAGCCAGGAGGGGAGGGGGTACAATGAGCAGTTCTTC
CDR3aa: CASSQEGRGYNEQFF

abundance: NA
d_gene: TRBD1
v_gene: TRBV19
j_gene: TRBJ2-2
CDR3nt: TGTGCCAGTAGTTCTTGGACAGGGGGCGAAGCGACCAACACCGGGGAGCTGTTTTTT
CDR3aa: CASSSWTGGEATNTGELFF

abundance: NA
d_gene: TRBD1
v_gene: TRBV27
j_gene: TRBJ1-1
CDR3nt: TGTGCCAGCAGTTCCTCAGGGGGCTTGCCGTCAAGTCGAGCTTTCTTT
CDR3aa: CASSSSGGLPSSRAFF

abundance: NA
d_gene: TRBD1
v_gene: TRBV7-8
j_gene: TRBJ1-4
CDR3nt: TGTGCCAGCAGCTTACGCCCGGGACAGGGAGCAACTAATGAAAAACTGTTTTTT
CDR3aa: CASSLRPGQGATNEKLFF

abundance: NA
d_gene: NA
v_gene: TRBV24-1
j_gene: TRBJ2-1
CDR3nt: TGTGCCACCAGTTCCCATAGCTCCTACAATGAGCAGTTCTTC
CDR3aa: CATSSHSSYNEQFF

abundance: NA
d_gene: TRBD1
v_gene: TRBV7-8
j_gene: TRBJ1-4
CDR3nt: TGTGCCAGCAGCTTACGGCACAGGGGAGAACTGTTTTTT
CDR3aa: CASSLRHRGELFF

abundance: NA
d_gene: NA
v_gene: TRBV3-1/TRBV3-2
j_gene: TRBJ1-1
CDR3nt: TGTGCCAGCAGCCAAGTAGGGGTGGTTCTTACTGAAGCTTTCTTT
CDR3aa: CASSQVGVVLTEAFF

abundance: NA
d_gene: TRBD1
v_gene: TRBV5-6
j_gene: TRBJ1-2
CDR3nt: TGTGCCAGCAGCTTGGGGGACAGGGAAGGCTATGGCTACACCTTC
CDR3aa: CASSLGDREGYGYTF

abundance: once
d_gene: NA
v_gene: TRBV25-1
j_gene: TRBJ2-1
CDR3nt: TGTGCCAGCAGTGAATTCCTCTTCTCCTCGGGGAATGAGCAGTTCTTC
CDR3aa: CASSEFLFSSGNEQFF

abundance: NA
d_gene: NA
v_gene: TRBV5-1
j_gene: TRBJ1-6
CDR3nt: TGCGCCAGCAGCTTGGGGACTCCCAGTTCACCCCTCCACTTT
CDR3aa: CASSLGTPSSPLHF

abundance: NA
d_gene: NA
v_gene: TRBV5-1
j_gene: TRBJ1-2
CDR3nt: TGCGCCAGCAGCTTGGACAGGTCTGGCTACACCTTC
CDR3aa: CASSLDRSGYTF